The 22 T cell receptor beta chains presented below share a single source sample, sequenced in a study of cytomegalovirus exposure and HLA in healthy donors. The PCR made use of 60 Vbeta and 13 Jbeta primers. Profiling relied on immunoSEQ multiplex PCR, and the TCRdb table lists in-frame clones only, not all of them. The profile shows over 150,000 clones, around four fifths of them singletons. The sequenced sample consisted of PBMCs. The receptors shown here come from a woman aged 45 to 65 in good health and CMV-seropositive.

The chain carries TRBV30 and TRBJ1-2; D not certain. The CDR3 length is 14 residues. V lost 0 bases and J lost 2, with 10 bases in between. Germline CDR1 GTSNPN, CDR2 SVGIG (reference sequence). CDR3 residues: CAWSVQQENYGYTF. CDR3 coding DNA: TGTGCCTGGAGTGTACAGCAGGAAAACTATGGCTACACCTTC.

The chain carries TRBV6-1 and TRBJ2-1, with a tentative D call TRBD1 (5 bases). The V and J ends lost 9 bases and 8 bases respectively, with 17 bases between them. CDR3 length: 13 amino acids. Germline V gene data show CDR1 as MNHNS and CDR2 as SASEGT. For the CDR3, the DNA is TGTGCCAGTCGACGTTCGCAGGGCCATGAGCAGTTCTTC. Its protein is CASRRSQGHEQFF.

The chain joins TRBV7-8 to TRBJ1-5; possible D gene TRBD1, 5 bases. CDR1 and CDR2 (germline): SGHVS, FQNEAQ. Trimming removed 5 bases from V and 1 base from J, with 9 bases in between. This CDR3 is built from 14 residues. This CDR3 is CASSPGYSNQPQHF. DNA for the CDR3: TGTGCCAGCAGCCCAGGGTACAGCAATCAGCCCCAGCATTTT. Filled out from reference TRBV7-8 and TRBJ1-5, the complete variable domain reads GAGVSQSPRYKVAKRGQDVALRCDPISGHVSLFWYQQALGQGPEFLTYFQNEAQLDKSGLPSDRFFAERPEGSVSTLKIQRTQQEDSAVYLCASSPGYSNQPQHFGDGTRLSIL.

The chain recombines TRBV7-6 with TRBJ2-1; D remains unclear. Germline V lookup: CDR1 SGHVS, CDR2 FNYEAQ. This CDR3 contains 16 residues. The germline V and J ends were trimmed by 3 bases and 0 bases, with 12 bases remaining between them. In nucleotides, the CDR3 is TGTGCCAGCAGCTTCTATCGCCCGAGCTCCTACAATGAGCAGTTCTTC. Amino acid sequence: CASSFYRPSSYNEQFF.

This chain connects TRBV6-1 to TRBJ2-5, with 8 bases fitting TRBD1. CDR3 size: 13 residues. V shed 6 bases, J shed 5 bases, and the junction held 5 bases outside the gene matches. Per germline, CDR1 MNHNS and CDR2 SASEGT. The CDR3 spells CASRQGVFETQYF. CDR3 coding DNA: TGTGCCAGCAGACAGGGGGTCTTCGAGACCCAGTACTTC.

The gene calls are TRBV5-1 and TRBJ2-1; 14 positions agree with TRBD2. Germline trimming cut 3 bases from V and 7 bases from J; bases unmatched to any gene: 3. The CDR3 spans 15 residues. The germline CDR1 and CDR2 sequences are SGHRS and YFSETQ. The CDR3 protein is CASSSGTSGGNEQFF. DNA of the CDR3: TGCGCCAGCAGCTCCGGGACTAGCGGGGGAAATGAGCAGTTCTTC. The variable domain in full, completed from reference TRBV5-1 and TRBJ2-1, reads KAGVTQTPRYLIKTRGQQVTLSCSPISGHRSVSWYQQTPGQGLQFLFEYFSETQRNKGNFPGRFSGRQFSNSRSEMNVSTLELGDSALYLCASSSGTSGGNEQFFGPGTRLTVL.

Of note for this clone: The junction departs from the called germline gene at one end, perhaps through a read error. This chain connects TRBV19 to TRBJ2-5; 9 positions agree with TRBD1. The CDR3 is made up of 18 amino acids. Per germline, CDR1 LNHDA and CDR2 SQIVND (reference sequence). CDR3 residues: CASSIGRTGVGLQQTQYF. In DNA form, the CDR3 reads TGTGCCAGTAGTATAGGAAGGACAGGGGTTGGCCTCCAACAGACCCAGTACTTC.

A remark on this clone: Other DNA sequences within the sample encode an identical CDR3. The genes are TRBV5-1 and TRBJ2-1; no reliable D call. Trimming took off 4 bases at V and 4 bases at J, with 3 bases between the two ends. There are 11 residues in the CDR3. Germline lookup yields CDR1 SGHRS and CDR2 YFSETQ. CDR3 amino acids: CASSLYNEQFF. CDR3 nucleotide sequence: TGCGCCAGCAGCCTTTACAATGAGCAGTTCTTC.

This chain links TRBV27 with TRBJ1-1; D possibly corresponds to TRBD1 (6 bases). This CDR3 is built from 14 residues. Germline values: CDR1 MNHEY, CDR2 SMNVEV (reference sequence). Trimming took off 2 bases at V and 0 bases at J, with 7 bases between the two ends. CDR3 sequence: CASSLGTLNTEAFF. The CDR3 DNA reads as TGTGCCAGCAGTTTAGGGACATTGAACACTGAAGCTTTCTTT.

Comments on this clone: One end of the junction does not line up with germline, which may come from a read error. V gene TRBV7-9 combines with J gene TRBJ1-2; no clear D gene. The CDR3 extends over 12 amino acids. CDR1 is SEHNR, CDR2 FQNEAQ, per germline (reference sequence). The CDR3, as DNA: TGTTCCAGCAGCTTAGCGCCCGGGGGCTACACCTTC. This encodes CSSSLAPGGYTF.

The genes are TRBV5-1 and TRBJ1-2, with D tentatively TRBD1 (6 bases). The CDR3 covers 14 residues. V lost 3 bases to trimming and J lost 0 bases, with 9 bases between them. The germline gives CDR1 SGHRS, CDR2 YFSETQ. The CDR3: CASSSGQSNYGYTF. The CDR3 DNA sequence: TGCGCCAGCAGCTCAGGACAGTCTAACTATGGCTACACCTTC.

The chain couples TRBV19 to TRBJ2-5, with 12 bases that match TRBD2. Looked up from germline, CDR1 is LNHDA and CDR2 is SQIVND (reference sequence). J lost 5 bases, V lost 3 bases, and 7 bases had no gene match. The CDR3 loop spans 16 amino acids. The CDR3 DNA reads TGTGCCAGTAGTATCCGAGGGCTAGCGGGGGGGGAGACCCAGTACTTC. It specifies CASSIRGLAGGETQYF.

The genes are TRBV5-1 and TRBJ1-2, with TRBD1 identical over 9 bases. The CDR3 has 20 residues. The J segment lost 2 bases and the V segment lost 0 bases, leaving 17 bases of the junction unmatched. Germline V gives CDR1 SGHRS, CDR2 YFSETQ. CDR3 nucleotide sequence: TGCGCCAGCAGCTTGGCCATCCAACCCCGCACAGGGGGCCTAAACTATGGCTACACCTTC. Protein product: CASSLAIQPRTGGLNYGYTF.

V gene TRBV5-8 combines with J gene TRBJ2-3; possible D gene TRBD1, 6 bases. V lost 0 bases and J lost 2, with 7 bases in between. CDR1 is SGHTS, CDR2 YDEGEE, per germline. The CDR3 runs 14 residues. The DNA for the CDR3 is TGTGCCAGCAGCTTGGACAGGGCCACAGATACGCAGTATTTT. Its translation is CASSLDRATDTQYF.

This clone was seen a handful of times. The V gene is TRBV13, the J gene TRBJ2-7, with a tentative D call TRBD1 (6 bases). V lost 0 bases and J lost 5, with 20 bases in between. The CDR3 covers 17 residues. From germline, CDR1 is PRHDT and CDR2 FYEKMQ (reference sequence). The CDR3 DNA sequence: TGTGCCAGCAGCTTAGGCCTCGGGGACACAAGGATCAACGAGCAGTACTTC. Translation gives CASSLGLGDTRINEQYF.

This chain's CDR3 is CASSEAAYEQYF. The CDR3 region has the DNA TGTGCCAGCAGTGAGGCAGCCTACGAGCAGTACTTC. This chain links TRBV6-1 with TRBJ2-7, with no clear D. This CDR3 comprises 12 residues. Between the trimmed V and J ends, which lost 3 bases and 2 bases, there was a span of 5 bases. From germline, CDR1 is MNHNS and CDR2 SASEGT.

This rearrangement joins TRBV6-5 to TRBJ1-4, with D possibly TRBD1 on 5 matching bases. CDR1 and CDR2 (germline): MNHEY, SVGAGI. This CDR3 is 15 amino acids long. V was shortened by 0 bases and J by 8 bases, with 13 bases between the two germline ends. The CDR3 loop reads CASSYSSSGNEKLFF. CDR3 DNA: TGTGCCAGCAGTTACTCGAGCTCAGGGAACGAAAAACTGTTTTTT.

The V and J genes are TRBV29-1 and TRBJ1-2; TRBD1 might be the D (6 bases). The ends were cut back, 3 bases at V and 8 bases at J, with 16 bases in the middle. The germline V gene has CDR1 SQVTM and CDR2 ANQGSEA. The length of the CDR3 is 13 residues. CDR3 region: CSVDTGSFGGYTF. In DNA form, the CDR3 reads TGCAGCGTTGACACAGGGAGCTTCGGAGGCTACACCTTC. Full variable domain (rest looked up from reference TRBV29-1 and TRBJ1-2): SAVISQKPSRDICQRGTSLTIQCQVDSQVTMMFWYRQQPGQSLTLIATANQGSEATYESGFVIDKFPISRPNLTFSTLTVSNMSPEDSSIYLCSVDTGSFGGYTFGSGTRLTVV.

There are a few counts of this clone. The gene calls are TRBV5-1 and TRBJ2-1; D is unresolved. CDR3 length equals 11 residues. Per germline, CDR1 SGHRS and CDR2 YFSETQ. V lost 2 bases and J 5 bases, leaving 2 bases between the germline ends. CDR3 protein: CASSFDNEQFF. CDR3 in DNA: TGCGCCAGCAGCTTCGACAATGAGCAGTTCTTC.

This rearrangement joins TRBV5-1 to TRBJ1-2; 10 bases line up with TRBD1. CDR1 SGHRS and CDR2 YFSETQ come from the germline V gene. The V gene end was trimmed by 5 bases and the J gene end by 8 bases; junction bases not matched to a gene: 6. The CDR3 contains 13 residues. CDR3 protein: CASSLGQGVGYTF. The DNA for the CDR3 is TGCGCCAGCAGTCTCGGACAGGGGGTAGGCTACACCTTC.

This chain links TRBV6-5 with TRBJ1-6; 9 positions match TRBD1. CDR1 MNHEY and CDR2 SVGAGI come from the germline V gene. With 5 bases clipped from V and 10 bases from J, the junction kept 6 bases outside the gene matches. This CDR3 has 14 residues. The CDR3 protein is CASSADRGRSPLHF. CDR3 DNA sequence: TGTGCCAGCAGTGCGGACAGGGGTCGATCACCCCTCCACTTT.

The chain couples TRBV5-1 to TRBJ2-5, with D maybe TRBD2 (5 bases). Between the trimmed V and J ends, which lost 4 bases and 5 bases, there was a span of 15 bases. Germline V CDR1 and CDR2: SGHRS, YFSETQ. CDR3 length equals 14 residues. The chain's CDR3 is CASSQAAGEETQYF. CDR3 bases: TGCGCCAGCAGCCAGGCGGCGGGCGAGGAGACCCAGTACTTC.